This T cell receptor (beta chain) comes out of a study of blood T cell repertoires in COVID-19. As for the study in general: There were acute and convalescent COVID-19 samples, and they came from the United States, Italy and Spain. From T cells, B-cell-depleted T cells, or PBMCs came the material, which was cDNA or gDNA.

Germline CDR1 and CDR2: LNHDA and SQIVND (reference sequence). The CDR3 is 14 amino acids. V shed 8 bases and J shed 6 bases, with 20 bases lying between them. Original processing notes: Nucleated cell number was recorded as an estimate derived from reference gene primer amplification. Repertoires were generated with immunoSEQ multiplex PCR, while TCRdb's copy carries only in-frame clones and drops some. That table furnishes V, J and clone size, whereas the DNA furnished D and trimming. Among 90,000 to 120,000 clones listed, more than 80% were seen once. The genes are TRBV19 and TRBJ2-7, with D perhaps matching TRBD1 (6 bases). This clonotype originated in a man aged 40-55 years with active or convalescent COVID-19. The specimen sequenced was peripheral blood. CDR3 coding DNA: TGTGCCAGTCAGAGGGCAGGGGTGGGCGGCGAGCAGTACTTC. Protein: CASQRAGVGGEQYF.